This TCR beta chain was sequenced during a study of blood T cell repertoires in COVID-19. Study-level background: Spain, Italy and the United States supplied samples that represented acute and convalescent COVID-19. The analysed material was cDNA or gDNA that came from T cells, B-cell-depleted T cells, or PBMCs.

The CDR3 consists of 12 residues. V shed 6 bases and J shed 7 bases, with 13 bases lying between them. Study processing details: The authors estimated nucleated cell counts from reference gene primer amplification. Some clones are missing from TCRdb's copy, which holds only in-frame ones; the method was immunoSEQ multiplex PCR. For V, J and clone size, that table is used; D and trimming come from the DNA. The data show about 58,000 clones, about 90% seen once. The origin of this receptor is a man in his sixties with active COVID-19. The chain carries TRBV12-3 or TRBV12-4 and TRBJ2-7; maybe TRBD2 (6 bases). Sequenced material: peripheral blood. DNA for the CDR3: TGTGCCAGCAGACCACCGGCGGGGGAGCAGTACTTC. Its protein product is CASRPPAGEQYF.